What follows are 12 T cell receptor beta chains derived from one specimen sequenced in a study of cytomegalovirus exposure and HLA in healthy donors. Primers included in the PCR were 60 Vbeta and 13 Jbeta primers. Here immunoSEQ multiplex PCR was the method, and the copy in TCRdb shows in-frame clones only, minus some. The sample has 95,000 to 150,000 clones, around 72% seen once. Source material: PBMCs. The receptors were gathered from a woman aged 50 to 60 in good health and CMV-seropositive.

This clone qualifies as medium-sized. The chain is built from TRBV5-6 and TRBJ2-7; 10 nucleotides match TRBD2. The CDR3 runs 18 residues. V shed 1 base, J shed 0 bases, and the junction held 10 bases outside the gene matches. Germline V gene lookup returns CDR1 SGHDT and CDR2 YYEEEE. In DNA form, the CDR3 reads TGTGCCAGCAGCTTGCGTCCTAGCGGGGGCCGTCTCTCCTACGAGCAGTACTTC. As protein: CASSLRPSGGRLSYEQYF.

This chain links TRBV5-1 with TRBJ2-7, with 12 bases identical to TRBD2. This CDR3 is built from 16 residues. The V gene's germline CDR1 is SGHRS and CDR2 YFSETQ. The J segment lost 5 bases and the V segment lost 4 bases, leaving 10 bases of the junction unmatched. In DNA form, the CDR3 reads TGCGCCAGCAGCGTACCGGGACTAGCGGGCGTACACGAGCAGTACTTC. This codes for CASSVPGLAGVHEQYF.

The chain employs TRBV5-1 and TRBJ1-4, with no clear D. V lost 4 bases and J lost 5, with 18 bases in between. Germline values: CDR1 SGHRS, CDR2 YFSETQ. This CDR3 comprises 16 residues. The CDR3 nucleotides read TGCGCCAGCAGCCCGGGCCGGAGGGAGGGAAATGAAAAACTGTTTTTT. This codes for CASSPGRREGNEKLFF.

This chain links TRBV2 with TRBJ2-3; no reliable D call. V lost 8 bases to trimming and J lost 2 bases, with 14 bases between them. The germline V gene has CDR1 SNHLY and CDR2 FYNNEI. The CDR3 consists of 14 residues. CDR3 in amino acids: CASAIVSTTDTQYF. The CDR3 nucleotides read TGTGCCAGCGCGATCGTGAGTACCACAGATACGCAGTATTTT.

This rearrangement joins TRBV9 to TRBJ1-2, with 7 bases aligning to TRBD1. Trimming at V came to 4 bases and at J to 8 bases, leaving 14 bases not matched to a gene. Germline lookup yields CDR1 SGDLS and CDR2 YYNGEE. CDR3 length equals 15 residues. The CDR3 nucleotides read TGTGCCAGCAGCAGAGTGAACCAGGGGGAAGGGGGCTACACCTTC. It encodes CASSRVNQGEGGYTF.

The V gene is TRBV7-2, the J gene TRBJ1-4; D remains ambiguous. Trimming took 5 bases from V and 9 from J, leaving 16 bases between them. The CDR3 runs to 14 residues. CDR1 is SGHTA and CDR2 is FQGNSA in the germline V gene. The chain's CDR3 is CASSPKWGVQKLFF. The CDR3 coding sequence is TGTGCCAGCAGCCCCAAATGGGGAGTCCAAAAACTGTTTTTT.

The CDR3 protein is CASSSPGRPVHEQFF. The CDR3 nucleotides read TGTGCCAGCAGCTCACCCGGGAGGCCGGTTCATGAGCAGTTCTTC. This chain connects TRBV5-4 to TRBJ2-1; 7 bases are shared with TRBD2. CDR3 length equals 15 residues. The V and J ends lost 3 bases and 8 bases, in that order; junction bases with no gene match: 11. Germline CDR1 reads SGHNT; CDR2 reads YYREEE (reference sequence).

This clone occurred a few times. J is TRBJ2-1 and V is TRBV7-9; weak D call: TRBD2 (7 bases). The CDR3 runs 13 residues. The ends were cut back, 5 bases at V and 11 bases at J, with 16 bases in the middle. CDR1 SEHNR and CDR2 FQNEAQ come from the germline V gene (reference sequence). The CDR3: CASSRGGGRKQFF. As DNA, the CDR3 is TGTGCCAGCAGCCGCGGGGGCGGGAGAAAGCAGTTCTTC.

This chain joins TRBV4-2 and TRBJ1-5; D call uncertain. The CDR3 has 17 residues. From germline, CDR1 is LGHNA and CDR2 YNFKEQ. V lost 1 base to trimming and J lost 3 bases, with 16 bases between them. The DNA of the CDR3 is TGTGCCAGCAGCCAAGCCAGTTCGGGGAAGAACAATCAGCCCCAGCATTTT. Its translation is CASSQASSGKNNQPQHF.

V and J are TRBV5-1 and TRBJ1-1, with a weak D call TRBD1 (5 bases). Looked up from germline, CDR1 is SGHRS and CDR2 is YFSETQ. Trimming left V 2 bases short and J 3 bases short, with 20 bases between. CDR3 length: 17 amino acids. CDR3 nucleotides: TGCGCCAGCAGCTTTCTCAGGGACTCCGAGAGGGACACTGAAGCTTTCTTT. Translating it yields CASSFLRDSERDTEAFF.

V usage is TRBV21-1 and J usage is TRBJ1-5; the tabulated D call, TRBD1, remains unverified against the DNA. TRBV21-1 constitutes a pseudogene. CDR3 length: 17 amino acids. The CDR3 DNA follows: TGTGCCAGCCGTCCGTTTCCGCGGGACAGCCTCAATCAGCCCCAGCATTTT. Translated, it gives CASRPFPRDSLNQPQHF.

V and J are TRBV5-1 and TRBJ2-3; TRBD2 agrees at 11 bases. With V trimmed by 0 bases and J by 6 bases, 3 bases remained unmatched. Germline-derived CDR1 and CDR2 are SGHRS and YFSETQ. This CDR3 has 15 amino acids. The CDR3 sequence is CASSLATSGSDTQYF. In DNA form, the CDR3 reads TGCGCCAGCAGCTTGGCAACTAGCGGGAGCGATACGCAGTATTTT.